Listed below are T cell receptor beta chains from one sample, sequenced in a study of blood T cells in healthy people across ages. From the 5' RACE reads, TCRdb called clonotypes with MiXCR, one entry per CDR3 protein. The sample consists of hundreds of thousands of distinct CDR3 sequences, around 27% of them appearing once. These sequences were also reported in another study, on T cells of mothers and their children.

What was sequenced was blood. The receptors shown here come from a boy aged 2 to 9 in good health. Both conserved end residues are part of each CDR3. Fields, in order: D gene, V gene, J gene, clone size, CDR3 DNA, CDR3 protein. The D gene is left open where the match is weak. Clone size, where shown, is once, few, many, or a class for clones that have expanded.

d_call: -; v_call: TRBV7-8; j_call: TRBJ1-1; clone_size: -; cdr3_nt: TGTGCCAGCAGCTTATTGGGCAGGGTGATGAACACTGAAGCTTTCTTT; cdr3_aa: CASSLLGRVMNTEAFF
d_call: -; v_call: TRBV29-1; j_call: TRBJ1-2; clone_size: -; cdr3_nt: TGCAGCGTTTGGTCCGCCGGCGTATTAAACTATGGCTACACCTTC; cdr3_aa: CSVWSAGVLNYGYTF
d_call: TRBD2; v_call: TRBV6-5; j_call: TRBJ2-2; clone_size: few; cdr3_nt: TGTGCCAGCAGTTACGGAGCTAGCGGGAAAAGGGAGCTGTTTTTT; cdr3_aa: CASSYGASGKRELFF
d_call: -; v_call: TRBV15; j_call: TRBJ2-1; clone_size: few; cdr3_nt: TGTGCCACCAGCAGTCGCGGGGGCAGCTCCTACAATGAGCAGTTCTTC; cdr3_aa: CATSSRGGSSYNEQFF
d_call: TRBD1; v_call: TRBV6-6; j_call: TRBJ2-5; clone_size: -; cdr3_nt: TGTGCCAGCAGCTACGGGGCAAGGACAGGGGATGAGACCCAGAACTTC; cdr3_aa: CASSYGARTGDETQNF
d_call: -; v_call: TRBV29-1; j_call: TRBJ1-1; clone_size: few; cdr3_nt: TGCAGCGTTGTGTGGAACACTGAAGCTTTCTTT; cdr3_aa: CSVVWNTEAFF
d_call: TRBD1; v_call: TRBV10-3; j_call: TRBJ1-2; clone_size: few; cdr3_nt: TGTGCCATACGAACGGGACAGGGGGCGTCTTTCTATGGCTACACCTTC; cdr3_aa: CAIRTGQGASFYGYTF
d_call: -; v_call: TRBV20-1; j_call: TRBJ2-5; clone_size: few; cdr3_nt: TGCAGTAAGGTCTCGACCTATAGGGGTCATGGAGAGACCCAGTACTTC; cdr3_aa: CSKVSTYRGHGETQYF
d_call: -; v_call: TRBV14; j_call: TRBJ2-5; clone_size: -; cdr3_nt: TGTGCCAGCAGCCAAGACTCTGACCCGGTGGTAAGATACCAAGAGACCCAGTACTTC; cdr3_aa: CASSQDSDPVVRYQETQYF
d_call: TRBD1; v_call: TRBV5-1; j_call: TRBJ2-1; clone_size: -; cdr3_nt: TGCGCCAGCAGCTCCTACAGGGGATTGGGGTCCTACAATGAGCAGTTCTTC; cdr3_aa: CASSSYRGLGSYNEQFF
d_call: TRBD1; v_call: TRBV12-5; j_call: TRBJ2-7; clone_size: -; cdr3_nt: TGTGCTAGTAGTTTGGCCGTGACAGGGAGCTCCTACGAGCAGTACTTC; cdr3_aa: CASSLAVTGSSYEQYF
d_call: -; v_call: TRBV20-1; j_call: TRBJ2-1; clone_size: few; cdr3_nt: TGCAGTGCTAGAGATTACCGAAACTCCAATGAGCAGTTCTTC; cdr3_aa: CSARDYRNSNEQFF
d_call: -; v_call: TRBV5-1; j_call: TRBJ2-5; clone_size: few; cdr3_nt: TGCGCCAGCTCATTTCAGGGGTCGTACCAAGAGACCCAGTACTTC; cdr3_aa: CASSFQGSYQETQYF
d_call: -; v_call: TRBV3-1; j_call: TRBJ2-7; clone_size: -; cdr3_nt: TGTGCCAGCAGCCAAAGTGTGGGGGACCAGTACTTC; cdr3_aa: CASSQSVGDQYF
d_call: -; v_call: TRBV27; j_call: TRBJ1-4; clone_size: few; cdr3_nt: TGTGCCAGCAGAACCGGGACCAAAACATTCTGGTCAAATGAAAAACTGTTTTTT; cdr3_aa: CASRTGTKTFWSNEKLFF
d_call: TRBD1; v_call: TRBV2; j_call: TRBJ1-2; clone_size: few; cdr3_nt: TGTGCCAGCAGTTCCCGGACAGGGGATAACTATGGCTACACCTTC; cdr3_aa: CASSSRTGDNYGYTF
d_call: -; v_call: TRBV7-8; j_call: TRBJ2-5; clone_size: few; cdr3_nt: TGTGCCAGCAGCCGAGAGGGGAAAGGAGAGACCCAGTACTTC; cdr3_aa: CASSREGKGETQYF
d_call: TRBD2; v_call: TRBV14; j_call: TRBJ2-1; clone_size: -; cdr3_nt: TGTGCCAGCAGCCAGGGACTAGCGGCTAATGAGCAGTTCTTC; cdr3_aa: CASSQGLAANEQFF
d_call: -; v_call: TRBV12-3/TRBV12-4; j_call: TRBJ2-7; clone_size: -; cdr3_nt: TGTGCCAGCAGCTTTCGGGTCCACGAGCAGTACTTC; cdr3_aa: CASSFRVHEQYF
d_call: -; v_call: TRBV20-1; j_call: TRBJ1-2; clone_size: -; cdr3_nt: TGCAGTGCTACAGCAGGGGCCGTAGGCCATGGCTACACCTTC; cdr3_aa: CSATAGAVGHGYTF
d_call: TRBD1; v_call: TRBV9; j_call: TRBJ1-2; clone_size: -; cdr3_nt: TGTGCCAGCAGCGGGGGACAGAGGCCCAACTATGGCTACACCTTC; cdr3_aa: CASSGGQRPNYGYTF
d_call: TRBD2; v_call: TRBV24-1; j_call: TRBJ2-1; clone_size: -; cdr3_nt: TGTGCCACCAGTGATTTGGGGGAGGGCAATGAGCAGTTCTTC; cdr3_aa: CATSDLGEGNEQFF
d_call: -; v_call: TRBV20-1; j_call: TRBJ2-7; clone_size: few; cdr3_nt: TGCAGTGCTAGAGAGGGTAACGAGCAGTACTTC; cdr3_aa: CSAREGNEQYF
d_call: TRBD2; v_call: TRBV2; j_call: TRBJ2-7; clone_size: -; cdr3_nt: TGTGCCAGCAGTAAACCGGGACTAGCGGGGCACTACGAGCAGTACTTC; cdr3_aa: CASSKPGLAGHYEQYF
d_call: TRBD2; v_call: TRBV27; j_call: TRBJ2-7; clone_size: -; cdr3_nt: TGTGCCAGCAGTTTACTGAGACTAGCGGGAGGTGACGAGCAGTACTTC; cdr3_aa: CASSLLRLAGGDEQYF
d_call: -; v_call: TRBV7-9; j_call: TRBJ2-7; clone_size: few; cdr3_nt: TGTGCCAGCAGCTACACCAGCGGGCTCGGCGAGCAGTACTTC; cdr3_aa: CASSYTSGLGEQYF
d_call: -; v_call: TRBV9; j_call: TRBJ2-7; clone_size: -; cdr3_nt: TGTGCCAGCAGCGTGGGAGGGGGACAGGCTACCTACGAGCAGTACTTC; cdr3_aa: CASSVGGGQATYEQYF
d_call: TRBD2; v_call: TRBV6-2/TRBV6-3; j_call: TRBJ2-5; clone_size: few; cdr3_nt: TGTGCCAGCAGACCCGGACTAGCGGATCCCTTCAGGGAGACCCAGTACTTC; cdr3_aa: CASRPGLADPFRETQYF
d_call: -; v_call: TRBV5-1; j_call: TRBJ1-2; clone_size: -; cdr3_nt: TGCGCCAGCAGCTTAGGAGGGAGAGGCGGCGACCATGGCTACACCTTC; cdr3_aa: CASSLGGRGGDHGYTF
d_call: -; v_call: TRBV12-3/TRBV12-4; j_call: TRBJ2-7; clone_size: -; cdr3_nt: TGTGCCAGCAGTTTAGACGAGACCTACGAGCAGTACTTC; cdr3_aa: CASSLDETYEQYF
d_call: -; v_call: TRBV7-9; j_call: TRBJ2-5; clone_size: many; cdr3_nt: TGTGCCAGCAGACCCGGACAGCATGACGAGACCCAGTACTTC; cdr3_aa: CASRPGQHDETQYF
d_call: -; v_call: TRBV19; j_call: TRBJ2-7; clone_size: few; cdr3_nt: TGTGCTCTTTGGGCCGACTACGAGCAGTACTTC; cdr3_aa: CALWADYEQYF
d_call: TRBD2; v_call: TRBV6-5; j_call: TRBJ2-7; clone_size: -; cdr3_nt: TGTGCCAGCAGTTACTCTAGGACTAGCGGGTCCTACGAGCAGTACTTC; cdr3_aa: CASSYSRTSGSYEQYF
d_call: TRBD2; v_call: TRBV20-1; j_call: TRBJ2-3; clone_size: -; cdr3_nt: TGCAGTGCTGATCCACCCTCAGCGGGAGAATTCACAGATACGCAGTATTTT; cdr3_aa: CSADPPSAGEFTDTQYF
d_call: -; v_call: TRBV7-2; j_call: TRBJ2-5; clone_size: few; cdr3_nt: TGTGCCAGCAGCTTATTTGTAGGGTCGGGAGAGACCCAGTACTTC; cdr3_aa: CASSLFVGSGETQYF
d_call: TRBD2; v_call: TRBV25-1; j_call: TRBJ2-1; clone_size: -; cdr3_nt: TGTGCCAGCAGTGAACGGGGGACTAGGGCCTACAATGAGCAGTTCTTC; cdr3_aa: CASSERGTRAYNEQFF
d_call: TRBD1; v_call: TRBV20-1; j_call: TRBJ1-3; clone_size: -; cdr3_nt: TGCAGTGCTAGAGATCAGGGACAGGGAGGCTCTGGAAACACCATATATTTT; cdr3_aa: CSARDQGQGGSGNTIYF
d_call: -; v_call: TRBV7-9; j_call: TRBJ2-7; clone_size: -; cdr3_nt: TGTGCCAGCAGCCCTTGGCGGGGCCACGAGCAGTACTTC; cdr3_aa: CASSPWRGHEQYF
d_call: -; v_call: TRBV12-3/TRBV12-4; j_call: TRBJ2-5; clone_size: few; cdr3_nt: TGTGCCAGCTTACTCGGGGTACAAGAGACCCAGTACTTC; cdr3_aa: CASLLGVQETQYF
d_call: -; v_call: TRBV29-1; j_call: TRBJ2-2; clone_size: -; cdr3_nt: TGCAGCGTTGGTGGTCTAGGGGACACCGGGGAGCTGTTTTTT; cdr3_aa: CSVGGLGDTGELFF
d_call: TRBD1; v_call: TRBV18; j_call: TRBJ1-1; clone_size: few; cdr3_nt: TGTGCCAGCTCACCAGGCGAGACAGGGCCTCAGAACACTGAAGCTTTCTTT; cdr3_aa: CASSPGETGPQNTEAFF
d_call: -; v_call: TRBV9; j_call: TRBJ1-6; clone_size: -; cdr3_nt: TGTGCCAGCAGTGACGCGGCGGTGGAGAATTCACCCCTCCACTTT; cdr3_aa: CASSDAAVENSPLHF
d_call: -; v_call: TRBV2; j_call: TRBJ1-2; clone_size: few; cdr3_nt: TGTGCCAGCCGACTGGACGCAATGCCCTCTGGCTACACCTTC; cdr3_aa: CASRLDAMPSGYTF
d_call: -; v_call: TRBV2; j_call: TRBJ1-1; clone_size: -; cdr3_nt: TGTGCCAGCGGTGAAGAAGGGTGGGGCACTGAAGCTTTCTTT; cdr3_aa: CASGEEGWGTEAFF
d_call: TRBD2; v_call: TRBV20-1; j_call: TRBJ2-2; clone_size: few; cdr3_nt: TGCAGTGCTAGCCAGCGGGGGAACACCGGGGAGCTGTTTTTT; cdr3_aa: CSASQRGNTGELFF
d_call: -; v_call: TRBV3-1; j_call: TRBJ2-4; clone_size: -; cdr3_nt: TGTGCCAGCAGCCAAGGAACTAACATTCAGTACTTC; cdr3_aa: CASSQGTNIQYF
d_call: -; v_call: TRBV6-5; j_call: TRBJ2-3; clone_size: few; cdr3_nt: TGTGCCAGCAGTTACGAAGACGGGGGAACAGATACGCAGTATTTT; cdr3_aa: CASSYEDGGTDTQYF
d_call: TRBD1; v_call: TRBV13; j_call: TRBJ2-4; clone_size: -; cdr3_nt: TGTGCCAGCAGCCCCGACAGGGTATCGGACATTCAGTACTTC; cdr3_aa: CASSPDRVSDIQYF
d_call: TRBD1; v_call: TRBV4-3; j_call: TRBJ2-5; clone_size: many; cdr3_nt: TGCGCCAGCAGCGAGGCTTGGGGGACAGGGAGTGAGACCCAGTACTTC; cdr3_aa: CASSEAWGTGSETQYF
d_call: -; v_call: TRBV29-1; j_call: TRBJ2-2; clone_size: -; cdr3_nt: TGCAGCGTTGTTGGGCTGGAGACGAACACCGGGGAGCTGTTTTTT; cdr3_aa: CSVVGLETNTGELFF
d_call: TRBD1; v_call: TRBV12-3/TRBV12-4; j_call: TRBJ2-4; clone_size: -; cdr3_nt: TGTGCCAGCAATGCCGGGACAGGAAAAAACATTCAGTACTTC; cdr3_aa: CASNAGTGKNIQYF
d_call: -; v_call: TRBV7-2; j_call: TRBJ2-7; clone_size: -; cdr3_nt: TGTGCCAGCAGCTTATCGGGGAGTAGCGAGCAGTACTTC; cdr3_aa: CASSLSGSSEQYF
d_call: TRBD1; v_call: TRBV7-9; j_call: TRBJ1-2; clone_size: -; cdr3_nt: TGTGCCAGCAGCGTGGACAGGGACACCTTC; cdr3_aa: CASSVDRDTF
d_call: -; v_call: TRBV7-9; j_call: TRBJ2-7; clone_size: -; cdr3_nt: TGTGCCAGCAGCTACTTTGGTGGCAGCGGCTACGAGCAGTACTTC; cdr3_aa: CASSYFGGSGYEQYF
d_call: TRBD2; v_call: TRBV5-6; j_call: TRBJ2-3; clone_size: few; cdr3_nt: TGTGCCAGCAGCTCCCCTGGCGGGAGTAGGAGGGGTGATACGCAGTATTTT; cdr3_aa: CASSSPGGSRRGDTQYF
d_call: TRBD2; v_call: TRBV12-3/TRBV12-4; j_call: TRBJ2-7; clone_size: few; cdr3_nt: TGTGCCAGCAGTAGTAGCGGGAGAAGTAGTACCTACGAGCAGTACTTC; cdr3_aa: CASSSSGRSSTYEQYF
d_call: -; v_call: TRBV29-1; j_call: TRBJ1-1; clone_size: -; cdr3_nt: TGCAGCGTAGGCGGGGTGTCGGACACTGAAGCTTTCTTT; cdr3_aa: CSVGGVSDTEAFF
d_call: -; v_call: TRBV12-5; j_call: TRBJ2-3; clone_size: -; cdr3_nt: TGTGCTAGTGGTTTGGTACGAGGGGGGGAAACTAGCACAGATACGCAGTATTTT; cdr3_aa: CASGLVRGGETSTDTQYF
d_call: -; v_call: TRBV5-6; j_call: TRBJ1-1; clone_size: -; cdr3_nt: TGTGCCAGCAGGAAAACAGGGAGCACTGAAGCTTTCTTT; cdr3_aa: CASRKTGSTEAFF